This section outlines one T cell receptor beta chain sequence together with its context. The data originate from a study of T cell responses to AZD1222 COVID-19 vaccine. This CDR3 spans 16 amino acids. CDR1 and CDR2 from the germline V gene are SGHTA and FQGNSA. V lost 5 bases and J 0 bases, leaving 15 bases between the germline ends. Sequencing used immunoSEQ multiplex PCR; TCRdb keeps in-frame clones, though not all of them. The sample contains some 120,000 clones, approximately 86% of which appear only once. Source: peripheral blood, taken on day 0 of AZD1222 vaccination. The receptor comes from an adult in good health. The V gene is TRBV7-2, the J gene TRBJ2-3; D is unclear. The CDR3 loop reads CASSASYLGSTDTQYF. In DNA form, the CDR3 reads TGTGCCAGCAGCGCTAGTTATCTAGGTAGCACAGATACGCAGTATTTT.